These T cell receptor beta chains were read from a single sample in a study of shared clonotypes between healthy human individuals. TCRdb's table, derived via immunoSEQ multiplex PCR, lists solely in-frame clones and lacks some. The table records over 850,000 clones, approximately 78% of them present only once. Sequenced: memory CD4+ T cells from PBMCs. These receptors came from a man aged 18 to 30 in good health. Some clones in this sample may be carry-over from other donors' samples. The CDR3 runs from the conserved cysteine through the conserved F or W. D genes are given only for firm matches. For some rows the clone size is stated as once, few or many, or as a class when expanded; others skip it.

CDR3,DNA,size,V,J,length,D
CASSADSLGGRPLHF,TGCGCCAGCAGCGCTGACAGCCTCGGAGGAAGGCCCCTCCACTTT,NA,TRBV5-1,TRBJ1-6,15,NA
CASSVRTGFLYEQYF,TGTGCCAGCAGTGTAAGGACAGGTTTTCTATACGAGCAGTACTTC,NA,TRBV6-1,TRBJ2-7,15,TRBD1
CASSPLRGSADTQYF,TGTGCCAGCAGCCCCTTGCGGGGGAGCGCAGATACGCAGTATTTT,NA,TRBV7-9,TRBJ2-3,15,TRBD2
CASSQDVASPDQPQHF,TGCGCCAGCAGCCAAGATGTCGCTTCGCCGGACCAGCCCCAGCATTTT,NA,TRBV4-1,TRBJ1-5,16,NA
CASRDSGGTEAFF,TGTGCCAGCAGGGACTCGGGGGGCACTGAAGCTTTCTTT,few,TRBV7-3,TRBJ1-1,13,NA
CSAESTQGVGTQYF,TGCAGCGCCGAGTCCACACAGGGGGTCGGGACCCAGTACTTC,NA,TRBV29-1,TRBJ2-5,14,TRBD1
CASSFGTEATNEKLFF,TGTGCCAGCAGCTTTGGGACAGAAGCAACTAATGAAAAACTGTTTTTT,many,TRBV12-1,TRBJ1-4,16,NA
CASSLGGTSGYNEQFF,TGTGCCAGCAGCTTAGGGGGGACTAGCGGTTACAATGAGCAGTTCTTC,NA,TRBV7-9,TRBJ2-1,16,TRBD2
CASSYGQGPYEQYF,TGTGCCAGCAGTTACGGGCAGGGACCCTACGAGCAGTACTTC,NA,TRBV6-5,TRBJ2-7,14,NA
CASSSRRGLQETQYF,TGTGCCAGCAGCTCCCGGAGGGGCCTCCAAGAGACCCAGTACTTC,few,TRBV27,TRBJ2-5,15,NA
CASNDRGRGFF,TGTGCCAGCAATGACAGGGGGCGCGGGTTCTTC,NA,TRBV28,TRBJ2-1,11,TRBD1
CASSLALLGLGNTEAFF,TGTGCCAGCAGCTTAGCCCTCTTGGGGCTCGGGAACACTGAAGCTTTCTTT,NA,TRBV11-2,TRBJ1-1,17,NA
CASSPRTRAPDTQYF,TGTGCCAGCAGCCCGCGAACTAGAGCCCCAGATACGCAGTATTTT,NA,TRBV9,TRBJ2-3,15,NA
CASSLVGSGPNTGELFF,TGTGCCAGCAGCTTGGTGGGTAGCGGACCTAACACCGGGGAGCTGTTTTTT,NA,TRBV5-6,TRBJ2-2,17,NA